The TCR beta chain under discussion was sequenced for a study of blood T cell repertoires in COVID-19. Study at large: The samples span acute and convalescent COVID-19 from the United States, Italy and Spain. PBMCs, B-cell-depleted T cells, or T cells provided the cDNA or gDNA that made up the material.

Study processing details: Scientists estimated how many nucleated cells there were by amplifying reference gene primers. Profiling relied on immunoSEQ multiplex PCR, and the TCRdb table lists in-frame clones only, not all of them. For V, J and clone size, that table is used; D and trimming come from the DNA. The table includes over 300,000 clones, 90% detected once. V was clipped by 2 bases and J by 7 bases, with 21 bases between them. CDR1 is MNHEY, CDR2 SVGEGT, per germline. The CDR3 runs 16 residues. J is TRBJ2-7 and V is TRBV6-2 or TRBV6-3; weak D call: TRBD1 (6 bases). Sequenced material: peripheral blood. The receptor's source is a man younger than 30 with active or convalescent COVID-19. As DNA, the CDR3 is TGTGCCAGCAGTTACCCGGCGGACCAAGGGGGTTGGGAGCAGTACTTC. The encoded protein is CASSYPADQGGWEQYF.